The T cell receptor (beta chain) described here comes from a study of T cell responses to AZD1222 COVID-19 vaccine. CDR3 size: 17 residues. CDR1 and CDR2 (germline): SGDLS, YYNGEE. Trimming took 0 bases from V and 4 from J, leaving 17 bases between them. The repertoire was sequenced with immunoSEQ multiplex PCR; TCRdb's copy has only in-frame clones and lacks some. The data show about 120,000 clones, with roughly 88% seen just once and about 5% held by the top ten. The input for sequencing was peripheral blood, taken on day 0 of AZD1222 vaccination. This sequence joins TRBV9 and TRBJ1-3, with D uncertain. The receptor comes from an adult in good health. The CDR3 loop reads CASSVDFKLWPGNTIYF. The CDR3 coding sequence is TGTGCCAGCAGCGTAGACTTCAAGCTCTGGCCAGGAAACACCATATATTTT.